The 25 T cell receptor beta chains given below trace back to one sample, sequenced in a study of blood T cell repertoires in COVID-19. Produced via immunoSEQ multiplex PCR; TCRdb's table is partial and in-frame only. Altogether 290,000 or so clones are present, 85% to 90% being singletons, with the ten largest covering around 4.5%. Sequenced input: PBMCs or T cells enriched from blood (not recorded which). Source of these receptors: a woman younger than 30 with acute COVID-19.

The chain recombines TRBV19 with TRBJ2-3; 11 bases are shared with TRBD2. This CDR3 has 17 residues. Germline V gene sequence: CDR1 LNHDA, CDR2 SQIVND (reference sequence). Losses at the gene ends were 5 bases for V and 2 bases for J; bases not matched to a gene: 9. The CDR3 loop reads CASSGTSGFPHTDTQYF. The CDR3 DNA reads TGTGCCAGTAGTGGGACTAGCGGTTTCCCTCACACAGATACGCAGTATTTT.

The chain employs TRBV5-6 and TRBJ2-5, with 11 nucleotides matching TRBD1. The CDR3 runs 13 residues. Germline lookup yields CDR1 SGHDT and CDR2 YYEEEE. Unmatched junction bases numbered 3, after V lost 4 bases and J lost 7 bases. CDR3 sequence: CASSAGTGGTQYF. CDR3 nucleotides: TGTGCCAGCAGCGCCGGGACAGGGGGGACCCAGTACTTC.

The rearrangement links TRBV21-1 to TRBJ1-5. TRBV21-1 represents a pseudogene. This CDR3 is 12 amino acids long. CDR3 DNA: TGTGCCAGCAGCAAGCGAAATCAGCCCCAGCATTTT. Protein sequence: CASSKRNQPQHF.

This clone occurred once. The J gene is TRBJ1-2, the V gene TRBV19; tentative D call: TRBD1 (5 bases). The germline V gene encodes CDR1 LNHDA and CDR2 SQIVND (reference sequence). This CDR3 has 12 residues. V was cut by 2 bases and J by 7 bases, with 8 bases left in between. The CDR3 loop is CASSIRQGGYTF. The CDR3 DNA is TGTGCCAGTAGTATAAGGCAGGGTGGCTACACCTTC.

This clone came up once. The chain uses TRBV3-1 (or the pseudogene TRBV3-2) and TRBJ2-7, with 7 positions matching TRBD2. The germline CDR1 and CDR2 sequences are LGHDT and YNNKEL (reference sequence). After removal of 0 bases from V and 6 bases from J, the junction contained 5 bases not matched to a gene. This CDR3 has 14 residues. CDR3 amino acids: CASSQEGGSLEQYF. The CDR3 nucleotides are TGTGCCAGCAGCCAAGAGGGAGGGTCCCTCGAGCAGTACTTC.

The sample holds a few counts of this clone. V and J are TRBV6-5 and TRBJ1-2, with D unclear. This CDR3 comprises 11 residues. The germline V gene has CDR1 MNHEY and CDR2 SVGAGI. The V end was cut by 6 bases, the J end by 5 bases, with 7 bases between. For the CDR3, the DNA is TGTGCCAGCAGACGGGGTTATGGCTACACCTTC. Encoded protein: CASRRGYGYTF.

The rearrangement links TRBV6-1 to TRBJ2-7, with D possibly matching TRBD1 (5 bases). In germline, CDR1 is MNHNS, CDR2 SASEGT. Trimming took off 2 bases at V and 4 bases at J, with 9 bases between the two ends. The CDR3 totals 13 residues. The CDR3 coding sequence is TGTGCCAGCAGTGAACAGGGCGGATACGAGCAGTACTTC. It specifies CASSEQGGYEQYF.

This chain connects TRBV7-8 to TRBJ1-1, with TRBD1 as a possible D gene (6 bases). Trimming removed 4 bases from V and 7 bases from J, with 16 bases in between. The CDR3 is made up of 14 amino acids. CDR1 SGHVS and CDR2 FQNEAQ come from the germline V gene. The CDR3 spells CASSSAQGSNEAFF. CDR3 bases: TGTGCCAGCAGCTCCGCCCAGGGGAGCAATGAAGCTTTCTTT.

The chain joins TRBV6-2 or TRBV6-3 to TRBJ2-7; TRBD1 is a possible D gene (6 bases). CDR3 length: 15 residues. The germline V and J ends were trimmed by 5 bases and 0 bases, with 14 bases remaining between them. From germline, CDR1 is MNHEY and CDR2 SVGEGT. CDR3: CASSRRGPSSYEQYF. The CDR3 bases are TGTGCCAGCAGTCGCAGGGGCCCCAGCTCCTACGAGCAGTACTTC.

CDR3 in amino acids: CASGSGQGRYYGYTF. The CDR3 nucleotides read TGTGCTAGTGGCTCCGGACAGGGACGGTACTATGGCTACACCTTC. The chain joins TRBV12-5 to TRBJ1-2, with 8 nucleotides matching TRBD1. V shed 6 bases and J 3 bases; nucleotides not matched to a gene: 9. The CDR3 spans 15 residues. CDR1 is LGHNT and CDR2 is FRNRAP in the germline V gene.

This sequence joins TRBV7-3 and TRBJ1-1; D remains ambiguous. This CDR3 is built from 14 residues. Trimming stripped 5 bases from V and 0 bases from J, with 10 bases between. Germline lookup yields CDR1 SGHTA and CDR2 FQGTGA. CDR3 protein: CASSLSSMNTEAFF. CDR3 DNA: TGTGCCAGCAGCCTTAGCAGTATGAACACTGAAGCTTTCTTT.

This chain connects TRBV7-3 to TRBJ2-5, with 8 bases identical to TRBD2. The CDR3 sequence is 14 residues long. Germline V lookup: CDR1 SGHTA, CDR2 FQGTGA. V lost 5 bases to trimming and J lost 5 bases; unmatched junction nucleotides: 7. The CDR3 loop is CASSARGGRETQYF. The CDR3 nucleotides are TGTGCCAGCAGCGCCCGGGGGGGACGGGAGACCCAGTACTTC.

The genes are TRBV7-9 and TRBJ2-1, with TRBD1 matching over 7 bases. Germline assignment: CDR1 SEHNR and CDR2 FQNEAQ (reference sequence). The CDR3 spans 13 residues. V lost 6 bases, J lost 5 bases, and 4 bases stayed unmatched. The CDR3 DNA follows: TGTGCCAGCAGGACAGGGATGCACAATGAGCAGTTCTTC. It encodes CASRTGMHNEQFF.

This clone was counted once. The chain couples TRBV6-5 to TRBJ1-3; 9 bases line up with TRBD1. The V segment lost 9 bases and the J segment 0 bases; nucleotides outside the gene matches: 3. Germline V gene lookup returns CDR1 MNHEY and CDR2 SVGAGI. The CDR3 consists of 14 residues. Written as DNA, the CDR3 is TGTGCCAGTGGGACAGGGCTCTCTGGAAACACCATATATTTT. Its protein product is CASGTGLSGNTIYF.

The table lists this clone with a count of one. This chain connects TRBV5-1 to TRBJ1-2, with 9 bases that match TRBD1. Trimming at V came to 3 bases and at J to 7 bases, leaving 4 bases not matched to a gene. Germline CDR1 is SGHRS and CDR2 is YFSETQ. The CDR3 spans 13 residues. This CDR3 reads CASSWGQGSGYTF. The DNA of the CDR3 is TGCGCCAGCAGCTGGGGACAGGGCAGTGGCTACACCTTC.

The chain joins TRBV11-1 to TRBJ1-2; D possibly corresponds to TRBD1 (5 bases). The CDR3 is 12 amino acids. Trimming took off 3 bases at V and 8 bases at J, with 10 bases between the two ends. Germline V gene lookup returns CDR1 SGHAT and CDR2 FQDESV (reference sequence). The CDR3 protein is CASSFGGDGYTF. CDR3 coding DNA: TGTGCCAGCAGCTTCGGGGGTGACGGCTACACCTTC.

The CDR3 DNA reads as TGTGCCAGCAGCTCCTCCCCCCGGACAGGCAACTATGGCTACACCTTC. Translation: CASSSSPRTGNYGYTF. The chain links TRBV7-3 to TRBJ1-2, with TRBD1 matching over 7 bases. CDR3 length: 16 amino acids. V dropped 4 bases and J dropped 2; count of bases not matched to a gene: 10. Germline CDR1 and CDR2: SGHTA and FQGTGA.

Only one count was recorded for this clone. This sequence joins TRBV4-1 and TRBJ2-1; 11 bases are shared with TRBD1. In germline, CDR1 is MGHRA, CDR2 YSYEKL. V was pared by 0 bases and J by 0 bases, with 10 bases of the junction left unmatched. CDR3 length: 20 residues. CDR3 bases: TGCGCCAGCAGCCAAGAAGAGGGACAGGGGGTTCCAAGCTCCTACAATGAGCAGTTCTTC. It translates to CASSQEEGQGVPSSYNEQFF.

The gene calls are TRBV19 and TRBJ1-1, with 7 bases matching TRBD1. This CDR3 region has 14 residues. V lost 8 bases, J lost 5 bases, and 11 bases stayed unmatched. Germline V lookup: CDR1 LNHDA, CDR2 SQIVND (reference sequence). Written as DNA, the CDR3 is TGTGCCAGTGGGAACCGACAGGGTGGAACTGAAGCTTTCTTT. The encoded protein is CASGNRQGGTEAFF.

V gene TRBV3-1 (or the pseudogene TRBV3-2) combines with J gene TRBJ1-3, with TRBD1 as a possible D gene (6 bases). Germline V gene sequence: CDR1 LGHDT, CDR2 YNNKEL (reference sequence). V was shortened by 0 bases and J by 3 bases, with 21 bases between the two germline ends. This CDR3 is built from 19 residues. CDR3: CASSQEFEDSLLGGNTIYF. The DNA for the CDR3 is TGTGCCAGCAGCCAAGAATTCGAGGACAGCCTCCTTGGTGGAAACACCATATATTTT.

The chain employs TRBV20-1 and TRBJ1-5; D is uncertain. V lost 6 bases and J 11 bases, leaving 14 bases between the germline ends. Germline lookup yields CDR1 DFQATT and CDR2 SNEGSKA (reference sequence). The CDR3 runs 11 residues. The CDR3 region is CSARWTLSQHF. The DNA for the CDR3 is TGCAGTGCGAGATGGACTTTGTCCCAGCATTTT.

The J gene is TRBJ2-1, the V gene TRBV3-1 (or the pseudogene TRBV3-2); maybe TRBD2 (6 bases). Between the trimmed V and J ends, which lost 3 bases and 3 bases, there was a span of 18 bases. The CDR3 consists of 17 residues. Germline values: CDR1 LGHDT, CDR2 YNNKEL (reference sequence). The chain's CDR3 is CASSHPSSAGDYNEQFF. The CDR3 DNA sequence: TGTGCCAGCAGCCACCCCTCTAGCGCCGGGGACTACAATGAGCAGTTCTTC.

The rearrangement uses TRBV5-1 and TRBJ2-1, with D perhaps TRBD2 (5 bases). V was trimmed by 1 base and J by 0 bases, leaving 8 bases between them. Per germline, CDR1 SGHRS and CDR2 YFSETQ. CDR3 size: 15 residues. CDR3 in amino acids: CASSLSAGSYNEQFF. Here the CDR3 DNA reads TGCGCCAGCAGCTTGTCCGCGGGCTCCTACAATGAGCAGTTCTTC. The full variable domain, rest sourced from reference TRBV5-1 and TRBJ2-1, is KAGVTQTPRYLIKTRGQQVTLSCSPISGHRSVSWYQQTPGQGLQFLFEYFSETQRNKGNFPGRFSGRQFSNSRSEMNVSTLELGDSALYLCASSLSAGSYNEQFFGPGTRLTVL.

The rearrangement links TRBV6-5 to TRBJ2-7; TRBD1 aligns across 8 bases. The V and J ends lost 4 bases and 6 bases, in that order; junction bases with no gene match: 8. The CDR3 is made up of 14 amino acids. Per germline, CDR1 MNHEY and CDR2 SVGAGI. This CDR3 is CASSLDRESLEQYF. In DNA, the CDR3 is TGTGCCAGCAGTTTGGACAGGGAATCCCTCGAGCAGTACTTC.

V and J are TRBV6-5 and TRBJ2-7; 8 bases align to TRBD2. Germline trimming cut 3 bases from V and 1 base from J; bases unmatched to any gene: 5. Germline assignment: CDR1 MNHEY and CDR2 SVGAGI. The CDR3 covers 15 residues. CDR3 loop: CASSYSGVASYEQYF. The CDR3 DNA sequence: TGTGCCAGCAGTTATAGCGGGGTTGCGTCCTACGAGCAGTACTTC.